Listed below are T cell receptor beta chains from one sample, sequenced in a study of blood T cells in healthy people across ages. TCRdb re-called the 5' RACE reads with MiXCR, one entry per CDR3 protein. Among about 770,000 distinct CDR3 sequences listed, roughly 44% were seen once. Sequenced input: blood. These receptors were obtained from a man in his 60s in good health. CDR3s include the opening cysteine and the closing phenylalanine or tryptophan. Each record gives: D gene, clone size, J gene, V gene, CDR3 protein, CDR3 DNA. The D gene is left open where the match is weak. Clone size appears in some rows only: once, few, many, or a class for an expanded clone.

. many TRBJ2-3 TRBV6-1 CASSEILRRVTRDTQYF TGTGCCAGCAGTGAAATTTTACGGCGGGTAACCCGAGATACGCAGTATTTT
. few TRBJ2-7 TRBV7-8 CASSPDIYEQYF TGTGCCAGCAGCCCCGATATCTACGAGCAGTACTTC
. . TRBJ2-1 TRBV4-1 CASSQVVVLTYNEQFF TGCGCCAGCAGCCAAGTAGTGGTTTTGACCTACAATGAGCAGTTCTTC
. . TRBJ2-1 TRBV2 CASNGGTSFRDEQFF TGTGCCAGCAATGGTGGGACGTCCTTTAGGGATGAGCAGTTCTTC
TRBD1 . TRBJ2-5 TRBV5-1 CASRDGTVKETQYF TGCGCCAGCAGGGATGGGACAGTTAAAGAGACCCAGTACTTC
. few TRBJ1-6 TRBV27 CASSPTGVGYSPLHF TGTGCCAGCAGCCCAACCGGGGTTGGTTATTCACCCCTCCACTTT
. . TRBJ2-7 TRBV4-3 CASSLETVGSYEQYF TGCGCCAGCAGCCTAGAGACAGTTGGGTCCTACGAGCAGTACTTC
TRBD1 . TRBJ1-1 TRBV20-1 CSARRQGGEAFF TGCAGTGCGAGAAGACAGGGGGGTGAAGCTTTCTTT
. . TRBJ2-2 TRBV27 CASSKQGNFAGELFF TGTGCCAGCAGTAAACAGGGAAACTTCGCCGGGGAGCTGTTTTTT
. . TRBJ1-5 TRBV7-9 CASSPEGVQPQHF TGTGCCAGCAGCCCCGAGGGGGTTCAGCCCCAGCATTTT
TRBD2 . TRBJ2-3 TRBV28 CASRTPGLAKSPDTQYF TGTGCCAGCAGGACACCGGGACTAGCTAAAAGCCCAGATACGCAGTATTTT
. . TRBJ1-4 TRBV7-9 CATLDSLNEKLFF TGTGCCACCCTGGACAGCTTGAATGAAAAACTGTTTTTT
. . TRBJ2-2 TRBV7-3 CTSSLTHGTGELFF TGTACCAGCAGCTTAACTCACGGCACCGGGGAGCTGTTTTTT
. . TRBJ2-7 TRBV5-6 CASSNTTVSYEQYF TGTGCCAGCAGTAATACGACAGTGTCCTACGAGCAGTACTTC
. . TRBJ2-7 TRBV7-2 CASSLDSGSYEQSF TGTGCCAGCAGCCTAGATTCGGGGTCCTACGAGCAGTCCTTC
. . TRBJ2-3 TRBV20-1 CSAPRPGRRTGTDTQYF TGCAGTGCTCCCCGCCCGGGACGCCGGACGGGCACAGATACGCAGTATTTT
TRBD1 . TRBJ1-1 TRBV25-1 CASSELGTVGVNTEAFF TGTGCCAGCAGTGAACTGGGGACAGTAGGTGTGAACACTGAAGCTTTCTTT
. . TRBJ1-5 TRBV27 CASSSLHAGDQPQHF TGTGCCAGCAGTAGCTTACATGCCGGGGATCAGCCCCAGCATTTT
. . TRBJ2-7 TRBV27 CASGRNRVFYEQYF TGTGCCAGCGGACGCAACAGGGTATTCTACGAGCAGTACTTC
TRBD2 . TRBJ2-7 TRBV20-1 CSASSGGDYEQYF TGCAGTGCTTCTAGCGGGGGGGACTACGAGCAGTACTTC
TRBD1 many TRBJ2-1 TRBV29-1 CSVAQGTTGVDEQFF TGCAGCGTCGCCCAAGGGACAACAGGGGTCGATGAGCAGTTCTTC
. few TRBJ2-5 TRBV10-3 CAISGPDRSQETQYF TGTGCCATCAGTGGTCCAGACAGGTCCCAAGAGACCCAGTACTTC
TRBD1 many TRBJ2-7 TRBV12-3/TRBV12-4 CASRGQGYEQYF TGTGCCAGCAGGGGACAGGGATACGAGCAGTACTTC